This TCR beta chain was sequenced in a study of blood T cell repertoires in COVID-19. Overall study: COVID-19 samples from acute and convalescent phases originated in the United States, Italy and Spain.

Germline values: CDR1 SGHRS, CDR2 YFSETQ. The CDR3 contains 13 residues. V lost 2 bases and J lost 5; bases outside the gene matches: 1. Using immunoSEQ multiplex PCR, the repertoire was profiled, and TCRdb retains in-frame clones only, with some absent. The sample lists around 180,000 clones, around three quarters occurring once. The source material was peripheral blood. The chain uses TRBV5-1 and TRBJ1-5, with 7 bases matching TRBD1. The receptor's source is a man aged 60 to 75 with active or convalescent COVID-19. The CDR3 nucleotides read TGCGCCAGCAGCTTTCAGGGGGATCAGCCCCAGCATTTT. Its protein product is CASSFQGDQPQHF.